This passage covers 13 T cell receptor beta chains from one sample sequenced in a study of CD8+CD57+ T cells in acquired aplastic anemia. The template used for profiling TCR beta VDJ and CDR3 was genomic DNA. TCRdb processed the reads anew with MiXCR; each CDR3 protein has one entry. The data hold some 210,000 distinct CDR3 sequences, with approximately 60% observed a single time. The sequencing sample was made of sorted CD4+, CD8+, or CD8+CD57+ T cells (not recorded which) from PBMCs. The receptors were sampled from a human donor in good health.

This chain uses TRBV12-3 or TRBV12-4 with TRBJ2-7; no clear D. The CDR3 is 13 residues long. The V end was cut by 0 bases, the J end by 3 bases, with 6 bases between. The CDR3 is CASSLAQRYEQYF. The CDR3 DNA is TGTGCCAGCAGTTTAGCGCAGCGCTACGAGCAGTACTTC.

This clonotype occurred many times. CDR3 bases: TGTGCCAGCAGTGGGGGTAGTGGTAGCGGGGCAACCCAGAACGAGCAGTACTTC. It is translated as CASSGGSGSGATQNEQYF. The gene calls are TRBV2 and TRBJ2-7; 8 bases match TRBD2. The V and J ends lost 4 bases and 5 bases, in that order; junction bases with no gene match: 19. The CDR3 contains 18 residues. Germline V lookup: CDR1 SNHLY, CDR2 FYNNEI.

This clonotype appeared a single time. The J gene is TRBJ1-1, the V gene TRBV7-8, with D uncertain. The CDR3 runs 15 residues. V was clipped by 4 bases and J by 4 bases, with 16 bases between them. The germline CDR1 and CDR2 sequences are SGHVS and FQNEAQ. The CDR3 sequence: CASSSTEGFRTEAFF. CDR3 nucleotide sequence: TGTGCCAGCAGCTCTACCGAAGGTTTCCGCACTGAAGCTTTCTTT.

The DNA for the CDR3 is TGTGCCACCAGCAGAGGAGACATCATGTACTTC. Translation: CATSRGDIMYF. The genes are TRBV15 and TRBJ2-7; D is uncertain. The germline gives CDR1 LNHNV, CDR2 YYDKDF (reference sequence). Trimming took 1 base from V and 12 from J, leaving 10 bases between them. This CDR3 is built from 11 residues. Together with reference TRBV15 and TRBJ2-7, the CDR3 gives the full variable domain: DAMVIQNPRYQVTQFGKPVTLSCSQTLNHNVMYWYQQKSSQAPKLLFHYYDKDFNNEADTPDNFQSRRPNTSFCFLDIRSPGLGDTAMYLCATSRGDIMYFGPGTRLTVT.

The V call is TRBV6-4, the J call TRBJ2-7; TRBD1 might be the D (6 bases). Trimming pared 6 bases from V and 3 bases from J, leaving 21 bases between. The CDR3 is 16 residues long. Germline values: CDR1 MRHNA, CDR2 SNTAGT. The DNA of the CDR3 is TGTGCCAGCAGGTGGGGCCCACAGGGCCTCTTCTACGAGCAGTACTTC. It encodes CASRWGPQGLFYEQYF.

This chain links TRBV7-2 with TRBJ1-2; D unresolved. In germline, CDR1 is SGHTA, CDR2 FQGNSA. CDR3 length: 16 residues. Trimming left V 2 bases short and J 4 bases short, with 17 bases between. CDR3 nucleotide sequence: TGTGCCAGCAGCTTAATCAAGGCTCCCCTGGGCTATGGCTACACCTTC. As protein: CASSLIKAPLGYGYTF.

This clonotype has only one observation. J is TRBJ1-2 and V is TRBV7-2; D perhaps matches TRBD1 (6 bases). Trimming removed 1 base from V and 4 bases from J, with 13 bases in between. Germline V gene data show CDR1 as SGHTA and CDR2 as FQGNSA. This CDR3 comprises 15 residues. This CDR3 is CASSLDQGFIYGYTF. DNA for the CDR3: TGTGCCAGCAGCTTAGATCAGGGGTTTATCTATGGCTACACCTTC.

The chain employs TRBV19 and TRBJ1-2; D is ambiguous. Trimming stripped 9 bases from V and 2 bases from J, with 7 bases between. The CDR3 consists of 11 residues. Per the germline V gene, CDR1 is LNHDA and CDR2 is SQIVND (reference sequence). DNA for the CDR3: TGTGCCAGCAGCCAAAACTATGGCTACACCTTC. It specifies CASSQNYGYTF. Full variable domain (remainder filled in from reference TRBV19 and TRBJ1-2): DGGITQSPKYLFRKEGQNVTLSCEQNLNHDAMYWYRQDPGQGLRLIYYSQIVNDFQKGDIAEGYSVSREKKESFPLTVTSAQKNPTAFYLCASSQNYGYTFGSGTRLTVV.

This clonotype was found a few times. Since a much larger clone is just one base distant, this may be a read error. The chain's CDR3 is CASRPGLAGNNNEQLF. The CDR3 DNA is TGTGCCAGCAGACCCGGACTAGCGGGGAACAACAATGAGCAGCTCTTC. The V call is TRBV9, the J call TRBJ2-1, with TRBD2 matching over 12 bases. This CDR3 region has 16 residues. The germline gives CDR1 SGDLS, CDR2 YYNGEE.

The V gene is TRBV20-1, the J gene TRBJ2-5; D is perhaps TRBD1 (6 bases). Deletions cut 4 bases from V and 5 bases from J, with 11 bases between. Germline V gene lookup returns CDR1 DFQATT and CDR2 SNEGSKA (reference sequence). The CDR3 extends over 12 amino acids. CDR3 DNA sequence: TGCAGTGCTATAGACAGGCTTGAGACCCAGTACTTC. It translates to CSAIDRLETQYF.

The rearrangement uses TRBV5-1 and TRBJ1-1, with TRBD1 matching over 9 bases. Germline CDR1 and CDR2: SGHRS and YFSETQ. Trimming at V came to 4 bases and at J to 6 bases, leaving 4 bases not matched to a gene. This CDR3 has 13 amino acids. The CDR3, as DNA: TGCGCCAGCAGCGCCGGGACAGGGCCTGAAGCTTTCTTT. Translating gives CASSAGTGPEAFF.

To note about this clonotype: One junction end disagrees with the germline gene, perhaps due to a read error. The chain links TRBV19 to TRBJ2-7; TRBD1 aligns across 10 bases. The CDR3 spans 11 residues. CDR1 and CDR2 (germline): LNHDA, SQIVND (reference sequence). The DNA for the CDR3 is TGTGCCAGTAGCCCGGGACAGGGGAGGCACTTC. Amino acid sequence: CASSPGQGRHF.

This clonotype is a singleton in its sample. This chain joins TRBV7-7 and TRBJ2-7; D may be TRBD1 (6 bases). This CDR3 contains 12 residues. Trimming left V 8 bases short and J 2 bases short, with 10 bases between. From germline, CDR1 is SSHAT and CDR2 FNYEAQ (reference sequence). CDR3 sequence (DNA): TGTGCCAGCCATGGGGGCCCCTACGAGCAGTACTTC. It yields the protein CASHGGPYEQYF.